The 26 T cell receptor beta chains presented below share a single source sample, sequenced in a study of blood T cell repertoires in COVID-19. Measured with immunoSEQ multiplex PCR; TCRdb has only the in-frame clones, and not every one. The table records around 61,000 clones, roughly 86% of them present only once. The specimen sequenced was peripheral blood. The receptor source for this set is a man in his sixties with acute or convalescent COVID-19.

The chain uses TRBV10-3 and TRBJ2-7; D is perhaps TRBD1 (5 bases). Germline CDR1 and CDR2: ENHRY and SYGVKD. V gave up 3 bases and J gave up 2 bases, with 17 bases separating them. The CDR3 has 16 residues. CDR3 protein: CAISDTGLGAPYEQYF. The CDR3 bases are TGTGCCATCAGTGATACGGGTTTAGGGGCGCCCTACGAGCAGTACTTC.

The chain couples TRBV4-1 to TRBJ1-5; D possibly corresponds to TRBD1 (6 bases). The ends were cut back, 8 bases at V and 2 bases at J, with 25 bases in the middle. This CDR3 spans 18 amino acids. CDR1 is MGHRA, CDR2 YSYEKL, per germline. CDR3 DNA: TGCGCCAGCGCTCCGACTCAGACAGGCGCCTTTGGCAATCAGCCCCAGCATTTT. It is translated as CASAPTQTGAFGNQPQHF.

V and J are TRBV10-3 and TRBJ2-5; D unclear. The V end lost 10 bases, the J end lost 2 bases, and 14 bases lay between the germline ends. The length of the CDR3 is 13 residues. CDR1 ENHRY and CDR2 SYGVKD come from the germline V gene. The CDR3 DNA is TGTGCCACCCTCAGTGTAACACAAGAGACCCAGTACTTC. This sequence encodes CATLSVTQETQYF.

The chain combines TRBV18 with TRBJ2-1; TRBD2 matches 9 bases. Germline values: CDR1 KGHSH, CDR2 LQKENI. The V and J ends lost 1 base and 6 bases, in that order; junction bases with no gene match: 4. The CDR3 runs 15 residues. CDR3 sequence reads: CASSPRTSALNEQFF. The DNA of the CDR3 is TGTGCCAGCTCACCACGGACTAGCGCTCTCAATGAGCAGTTCTTC. The complete variable domain, with remaining parts taken from reference TRBV18 and TRBJ2-1, reads NAGVMQNPRHLVRRRGQEARLRCSPMKGHSHVYWYRQLPEEGLKFMVYLQKENIIDESGMPKERFSAEFPKEGPSILRIQQVVRGDSAAYFCASSPRTSALNEQFFGPGTRLTVL.

V is TRBV20-1 and J is TRBJ2-3, with D tentatively TRBD2 (6 bases). The CDR3 length is 11 residues. Germline CDR1 and CDR2: DFQATT and SNEGSKA (reference sequence). Trimming removed 6 bases from V and 11 bases from J, with 15 bases in between. CDR3 nucleotides: TGCAGTGCCCGAGGAGGGTCGTTGCAGTATTTT. It codes for CSARGGSLQYF.

This clone showed up just once. This CDR3 reads CASSPQWAPGYTF. Here the CDR3 DNA reads TGTGCCAGCAGTCCCCAATGGGCACCTGGCTACACCTTC. The chain couples TRBV12-3 or TRBV12-4 to TRBJ1-2, with D unclear. Trimming removed 5 bases at V and 7 bases at J, with 14 bases between. The CDR3 is 13 amino acids.

V gene TRBV5-1 combines with J gene TRBJ2-1; 7 nucleotides match TRBD1. The CDR3 loop spans 15 amino acids. Per the germline V gene, CDR1 is SGHRS and CDR2 is YFSETQ. V shed 2 bases, J shed 7 bases, and the junction held 9 bases outside the gene matches. The CDR3: CASSLQGNQNNEQFF. CDR3 bases: TGCGCCAGCAGCTTACAGGGGAACCAAAATAATGAGCAGTTCTTC.

The chain joins TRBV7-9 to TRBJ1-2; TRBD1 agrees at 7 bases. The J segment lost 5 bases and the V segment lost 6 bases, leaving 15 bases of the junction unmatched. The CDR3 extends over 16 amino acids. CDR1 is SEHNR and CDR2 is FQNEAQ in the germline V gene (reference sequence). This CDR3 reads CASSSSDRDSIYGYTF. Written as DNA, the CDR3 is TGTGCCAGCAGTTCAAGCGATCGGGACAGTATTTATGGCTACACCTTC.

V and J are TRBV3-1 (or the pseudogene TRBV3-2) and TRBJ1-4; 8 bases fit TRBD1. CDR3 length equals 14 residues. In germline, CDR1 is LGHDT, CDR2 YNNKEL (reference sequence). V trimming: 2 bases; J trimming: 10 bases; junction bases outside the gene matches: 6. Here the CDR3 DNA reads TGTGCCAGCAGCCAACAGGGGGCGGGCAGAAAACTGTTTTTT. This translates into CASSQQGAGRKLFF.

This clone was counted a single time. The chain uses TRBV5-4 and TRBJ1-1; 11 bases are shared with TRBD1. The CDR3 covers 15 residues. V was clipped by 4 bases and J by 2 bases; unmatched bases: 4. Per the germline V gene, CDR1 is SGHNT and CDR2 is YYREEE (reference sequence). CDR3 region: CASSTRTGGNTEAFF. CDR3 nucleotides: TGTGCCAGCAGCACACGGACAGGGGGCAACACTGAAGCTTTCTTT.

The J gene is TRBJ2-3, the V gene TRBV5-6; no clear D gene. Trimming left V 2 bases short and J 6 bases short, with 7 bases between. This CDR3 has 12 amino acids. Germline CDR1 is SGHDT and CDR2 is YYEEEE. For the CDR3, the DNA is TGTGCCAGCAGCTTCACGAGGGATACGCAGTATTTT. Amino acid sequence: CASSFTRDTQYF.

V gene TRBV5-1 combines with J gene TRBJ1-1; a weak D match, TRBD1 (5 bases). Germline V CDR1 and CDR2: SGHRS, YFSETQ. CDR3 size: 19 residues. V lost 3 bases to trimming and J lost 4 bases, with 28 bases between them. CDR3 sequence (DNA): TGCGCCAGCAGCTCAACTACCCCCGGGACTATCCTCACGGGCACTGAAGCTTTCTTT. This translates into CASSSTTPGTILTGTEAFF.

The chain combines TRBV6-5 with TRBJ1-2; 7 bases align to TRBD1. This CDR3 contains 15 residues. V dropped 7 bases and J dropped 3; count of bases not matched to a gene: 11. Germline CDR1 is MNHEY and CDR2 is SVGAGI. CDR3 bases: TGTGCCAGCAAGGGGACAGCCCTTGGGGACTATGGCTACACCTTC. This codes for CASKGTALGDYGYTF.

A single count supports this clone. The V gene is TRBV4-1, the J gene TRBJ2-1; TRBD2 matches 11 bases. The CDR3 covers 15 residues. CDR1 MGHRA and CDR2 YSYEKL come from the germline V gene. The trim removed 6 bases at V and 7 bases at J, leaving 8 bases unmatched. CDR3 amino acids: CASSFSSGGWNEQFF. In nucleotides, the CDR3 is TGCGCCAGCAGTTTCTCTAGCGGGGGGTGGAATGAGCAGTTCTTC.

The chain links TRBV5-4 to TRBJ2-3; TRBD2 matches 9 bases. The CDR3 is 16 amino acids. Germline V gene lookup returns CDR1 SGHNT and CDR2 YYREEE (reference sequence). J gave up 3 bases and V 4 bases, and 9 bases lay outside the gene matches. The CDR3: CASSRPAGGVTDTQYF. The CDR3 region has the DNA TGTGCCAGCAGCCGACCTGCGGGGGGGGTAACAGATACGCAGTATTTT.

The V and J genes are TRBV25-1 and TRBJ1-1; TRBD1 agrees at 10 bases. The germline V gene has CDR1 MGHDK and CDR2 SYGVNS. The CDR3 has 15 amino acids. V was pared by 4 bases and J by 6 bases, with 8 bases of the junction left unmatched. The CDR3 region is CASSGDRGVFAEAFF. The DNA of the CDR3 is TGTGCCAGCAGTGGGGACAGGGGAGTGTTCGCTGAAGCTTTCTTT. The variable domain in full, completed from reference TRBV25-1 and TRBJ1-1, reads EADIYQTPRYLVIGTGKKITLECSQTMGHDKMYWYQQDPGMELHLIHYSYGVNSTEKGDLSSESTVSRIRTEHFPLTLESARPSHTSQYLCASSGDRGVFAEAFFGQGTRLTVV.

This chain uses TRBV18 with TRBJ1-2; no clear D gene. CDR1 is KGHSH and CDR2 is LQKENI in the germline V gene. This CDR3 comprises 14 residues. V was pared by 3 bases and J by 3 bases, with 11 bases between. The CDR3 here is CASSPYKEYYGYTF. CDR3 sequence (DNA): TGTGCCAGCTCACCGTATAAAGAGTACTATGGCTACACCTTC.

This CDR3 is CASSRTSGISYEQYF. Written as DNA, the CDR3 is TGTGCCAGCAGCCGGACTAGCGGGATCTCCTACGAGCAGTACTTC. The J gene is TRBJ2-7, the V gene TRBV3-1 (or the pseudogene TRBV3-2), with 12 bases identical to TRBD2. CDR3 size: 15 residues. The ends lost 4 bases at V and 0 bases at J; junction bases unmatched: 1. In germline, CDR1 is LGHDT, CDR2 YNNKEL (reference sequence).

The chain carries TRBV9 and TRBJ1-1; D uncertain. The CDR3 consists of 15 residues. V lost 4 bases and J 5 bases, leaving 18 bases between the germline ends. Germline assignment: CDR1 SGDLS and CDR2 YYNGEE. The CDR3 DNA is TGTGCCAGCAGCCCGATTCATCCGGGATGGACTGAAGCTTTCTTT. Its translation is CASSPIHPGWTEAFF.

The CDR3 loop reads CAITSTGDRGEQYF. The CDR3 DNA is TGTGCCATCACCTCGACAGGGGATAGAGGCGAGCAGTACTTC. The V and J genes are TRBV10-3 and TRBJ2-7; 8 bases map to TRBD1. This CDR3 is 14 amino acids long. The J segment lost 6 bases and the V segment lost 7 bases, leaving 11 bases of the junction unmatched. Germline CDR1 ENHRY, CDR2 SYGVKD.

This clone was detected only a few times. The sample holds other DNA sequences that translate to the same CDR3. The chain combines TRBV5-6 with TRBJ2-7; D is possibly TRBD1 (5 bases). The CDR3 is 12 amino acids. Germline V gene data show CDR1 as SGHDT and CDR2 as YYEEEE. Deletions cut 2 bases from V and 4 bases from J, with 7 bases between. For the CDR3, the DNA is TGTGCCAGCAGCTTCCAGGGATACGAGCAGTACTTC. Its translation is CASSFQGYEQYF.

The chain couples TRBV6-2 or TRBV6-3 to TRBJ1-6, with D perhaps TRBD1 (5 bases). Germline V gene lookup returns CDR1 MNHEY and CDR2 SVGEGT. Trimming took 3 bases from V and 5 from J, leaving 8 bases between them. The CDR3 has 14 residues. In DNA form, the CDR3 reads TGTGCCAGCAGTTATGGGGCAAATAATTCACCCCTCCACTTT. It encodes CASSYGANNSPLHF.

V and J are TRBV5-1 and TRBJ1-1; 7 bases are shared with TRBD1. The V and J ends lost 4 bases and 6 bases, in that order; junction bases with no gene match: 18. This CDR3 has 17 amino acids. Germline values: CDR1 SGHRS, CDR2 YFSETQ. The CDR3: CASSPGLAGGEVSEAFF. The CDR3 nucleotides are TGCGCCAGCAGCCCCGGGTTGGCAGGGGGTGAGGTATCTGAAGCTTTCTTT.

This chain uses TRBV5-1 with TRBJ2-3; TRBD2 is a possible D gene (6 bases). The germline CDR1 and CDR2 sequences are SGHRS and YFSETQ. Trimming shortened V by 5 bases and J by 0 bases, and 7 bases separated the two germline ends. CDR3 length: 13 amino acids. In DNA, the CDR3 is TGCGCCAGCAGGAGCGGGAGCACAGATACGCAGTATTTT. Its protein is CASRSGSTDTQYF. The full variable domain, completed using reference TRBV5-1 and TRBJ2-3, is KAGVTQTPRYLIKTRGQQVTLSCSPISGHRSVSWYQQTPGQGLQFLFEYFSETQRNKGNFPGRFSGRQFSNSRSEMNVSTLELGDSALYLCASRSGSTDTQYFGPGTRLTVL.

The CDR3 DNA reads TGTGCCAGCTCACCACCGGCAGGGAACACCATATATTTT. This encodes CASSPPAGNTIYF. This chain uses TRBV18 with TRBJ1-3; TRBD1 might be the D (5 bases). The CDR3 is 13 amino acids. V lost 0 bases and J lost 7, with 7 bases in between. CDR1 and CDR2 from the germline V gene are KGHSH and LQKENI.

The chain employs TRBV30 and TRBJ1-6; 7 bases agree with TRBD1. The V and J ends lost 0 bases and 10 bases, in that order; junction bases with no gene match: 9. This CDR3 spans 15 amino acids. CDR1 is GTSNPN and CDR2 is SVGIG in the germline V gene (reference sequence). The CDR3 DNA is TGTGCCTGGAGTGTAGGCAGGGGGATTGACTCACCCCTCCACTTT. This codes for CAWSVGRGIDSPLHF.